The 30 T cell receptor beta chains given below trace back to one sample, sequenced in a study of T cells expressing NK-cell markers. Using the 5' RACE reads, TCRdb records one entry per CDR3 protein without DNA. The repertoire table contains 550,000 or so distinct CDR3 sequences. The sequencing input was blood T cells: a sorted CD56 or NKG2C T cell subset, CD4+ or CD8+ T cells, or bulk PBMC T cells (not recorded which). The source of these receptors is a man younger than 35 in good health.

The rearrangement links TRBV27 to TRBJ2-5. The CDR3 runs 16 residues. Germline V gene sequence: CDR1 MNHEY, CDR2 SMNVEV (reference sequence). The CDR3 spells CASSLSPLGNGETQYF.

The chain carries TRBV11-2 and TRBJ2-5. This CDR3 comprises 13 residues. The V gene's germline CDR1 is SGHAT and CDR2 FQNNGV. CDR3 in amino acids: CASSLGEIETQYF.

The chain employs TRBV6-5 and TRBJ2-4; as DNA is missing, the TRBD2 call by TCRdb cannot be tested. Per germline, CDR1 MNHEY and CDR2 SVGAGI. This CDR3 contains 19 residues. CDR3: CASSYSAGLADLAKNIQYF.

The CDR3 loop reads CASSPSGRPQHF. V gene TRBV11-2 combines with J gene TRBJ1-5. Germline CDR1 SGHAT, CDR2 FQNNGV. This CDR3 is built from 12 residues. Full variable domain (remainder filled in from reference TRBV11-2 and TRBJ1-5): EAGVAQSPRYKIIEKRQSVAFWCNPISGHATLYWYQQILGQGPKLLIQFQNNGVVDDSQLPKDRFSAERLKGVDSTLKIQPAKLEDSAVYLCASSPSGRPQHFGDGTRLSIL.

V gene TRBV9 combines with J gene TRBJ2-2; the TCRdb D gene call, TRBD1, has no DNA to confirm it. Germline lookup yields CDR1 SGDLS and CDR2 YYNGEE. This CDR3 contains 18 residues. CDR3 amino acids: CASSPEGTGRENTGELFF.

The chain couples TRBV12-3 or TRBV12-4 to TRBJ2-7; TCRdb's assignment of TRBD2 cannot be checked, as there is no DNA. CDR3 size: 20 residues. The chain's CDR3 is CASSPGFWGTSGRAPYEQYF.

The chain recombines TRBV7-9 with TRBJ1-2; the D call from TCRdb, TRBD1, cannot be confirmed without DNA. CDR1 SEHNR and CDR2 FQNEAQ come from the germline V gene (reference sequence). This CDR3 has 14 residues. CDR3 sequence: CASSSDLRGHGYTF.

The V gene is TRBV20-1, the J gene TRBJ2-1; TCRdb outputs TRBD1, but without DNA this stays unchecked. The CDR3 has 17 residues. Germline-derived CDR1 and CDR2 are DFQATT and SNEGSKA (reference sequence). The CDR3 sequence: CSARDPVGQGPYNEQFF.

The rearrangement links TRBV5-6 to TRBJ2-1; as DNA is missing, the TRBD1 call by TCRdb cannot be tested. CDR3 size: 15 residues. CDR1 and CDR2 (germline): SGHDT, YYEEEE. CDR3 region: CASSPLDRDHNEQFF.

This chain links TRBV12-3 or TRBV12-4 with TRBJ2-5; with no DNA, the TCRdb D assignment of TRBD1 cannot be verified. The CDR3 runs 11 residues. This CDR3 is CASSAPETQYF.

The chain recombines TRBV5-8 with TRBJ2-7; TCRdb's D gene call, TRBD1, goes unchecked for lack of DNA. Germline assignment: CDR1 SGHTS and CDR2 YDEGEE. CDR3 length equals 15 residues. The CDR3 sequence: CASSNREDRAYEQYF.

V usage is TRBV27 and J usage is TRBJ2-1; the D gene TCRdb calls, TRBD2, cannot be checked with no DNA. Germline V gives CDR1 MNHEY, CDR2 SMNVEV (reference sequence). There are 15 residues in the CDR3. This chain's CDR3 is CASSLSIPLAGEQFF.

The chain carries TRBV7-8 and TRBJ2-7. There are 15 residues in the CDR3. Germline V CDR1 and CDR2: SGHVS, FQNEAQ. CDR3 in amino acids: CASSPRGVGVYEQYF.

The chain has TRBV6-1 and TRBJ2-3; the D call from TCRdb, TRBD1, cannot be confirmed without DNA. The germline V gene encodes CDR1 MNHNS and CDR2 SASEGT. This CDR3 has 15 amino acids. This CDR3 is CASSPRQAGGYTQYF.

The V gene is TRBV12-3 or TRBV12-4, the J gene TRBJ1-1; TCRdb calls TRBD1, which cannot be checked without DNA. This CDR3 contains 14 residues. CDR3 loop: CASSLMTGTTEAFF.

The chain's CDR3 is CAWKGRVNTGELFF. The rearrangement joins TRBV30 to TRBJ2-2; the D gene TCRdb calls, TRBD1, cannot be checked with no DNA. The CDR3 length is 14 residues. The germline gives CDR1 GTSNPN, CDR2 SVGIG (reference sequence).

The chain is built from TRBV4-1 and TRBJ2-1; TCRdb's D call of TRBD2 is untestable without DNA. CDR3 length: 15 amino acids. Germline loops: CDR1 MGHRA, CDR2 YSYEKL. CDR3 amino acids: CASSRLAEAYNEQFF.

The chain is built from TRBV12-3 or TRBV12-4 and TRBJ2-5. This CDR3 contains 15 residues. Here the CDR3 reads CASSSSSHNQETQYF.

The rearrangement links TRBV20-1 to TRBJ2-4; there is no DNA to check the TCRdb D call of TRBD2. This CDR3 is built from 13 residues. CDR1 and CDR2 from the germline V gene are DFQATT and SNEGSKA (reference sequence). The CDR3 loop reads CSARGRLPNIQYF.

The chain combines TRBV6-5 with TRBJ1-1; TCRdb lists TRBD1, though no DNA is available to test this call. The CDR3 runs to 15 residues. CDR1 MNHEY and CDR2 SVGAGI come from the germline V gene. CDR3 region: CASSYRPVENTEAFF.

The CDR3 here is CASSLLPKASGRGNEQFF. This sequence joins TRBV28 and TRBJ2-1; TCRdb's assignment of TRBD2 cannot be checked, as there is no DNA. The V gene's germline CDR1 is MDHEN and CDR2 SYDVKM. The CDR3 contains 18 residues.

The chain links TRBV5-1 to TRBJ1-1. Germline loops: CDR1 SGHRS, CDR2 YFSETQ. The CDR3 has 15 amino acids. The CDR3: CASSSGAGYETEAFF.

The gene calls are TRBV4-2 and TRBJ2-3; TCRdb designates TRBD1, a call that cannot be tested without DNA. Per germline, CDR1 LGHNA and CDR2 YNFKEQ. This CDR3 spans 16 amino acids. This CDR3 reads CASSQDRGQGADTQYF.

The V and J genes are TRBV11-2 and TRBJ2-6; TCRdb returns TRBD2, unconfirmable since there is no DNA. The length of the CDR3 is 18 residues. Looked up from germline, CDR1 is SGHAT and CDR2 is FQNNGV. The CDR3 is CASRDIKAGVAGANVLTF.

J is TRBJ1-4 and V is TRBV4-3. Per the germline V gene, CDR1 is LGHNA and CDR2 is YSLEER. This CDR3 has 16 residues. The CDR3 sequence is CASSPNGPPQYEKLFF.

The CDR3 loop reads CASSSPAGTETQYF. The chain joins TRBV6-5 to TRBJ2-5; lacking DNA, the TRBD1 call made by TCRdb goes unchecked. The germline V gene has CDR1 MNHEY and CDR2 SVGAGI. The CDR3 has 14 amino acids.

J is TRBJ2-1 and V is TRBV10-3. CDR1 ENHRY and CDR2 SYGVKD come from the germline V gene. This CDR3 spans 15 amino acids. The CDR3 is CAISESTGSFDEQFF.

The V call is TRBV7-2, the J call TRBJ2-7; lacking DNA, the TRBD1 call made by TCRdb goes unchecked. The CDR3 sequence is 14 residues long. Germline loops: CDR1 SGHTA, CDR2 FQGNSA. CDR3 loop: CASAPRTAIYEQYF.

The chain uses TRBV12-3 or TRBV12-4 and TRBJ1-2; there is no DNA to check the TCRdb D call of TRBD1. This CDR3 is 15 amino acids long. The CDR3 loop is CASSLDRGRVGGYTF.

The gene calls are TRBV6-1 and TRBJ2-4. Germline V CDR1 and CDR2: MNHNS, SASEGT. The CDR3 consists of 13 residues. CDR3 residues: CASSLSAKNIQYF.